This T cell receptor beta chain stems from a study of cytomegalovirus exposure and HLA in healthy donors. Across the study: The roughly 700 first-cohort repertoires and the approximately 110 validation repertoires shared the same platform, a later analysis reported. Regarding the study as a whole: It was confirmed in vitro that three of the CMV-associated chains were specific for CMV antigens. The tendency of first-cohort TCR clusters to co-occur in the 120 or so validation repertoires emerged from a later analysis.

CDR3 length equals 14 residues. Germline loops: CDR1 MNHEY, CDR2 SMNVEV (reference sequence). V lost 3 bases to trimming and J lost 2 bases, with 11 bases between them. To note about this clone: Its antigen is currently unknown.

Profiled with immunoSEQ multiplex PCR; TCRdb holds only in-frame clones, not every one. Seen here are roughly 48,000 clones, 88% observed once, and the top ten hold about 7%. The receptor's source is a woman in her twenties or thirties in good health and CMV-seronegative. The chain recombines TRBV27 with TRBJ2-7; perhaps TRBD1 as D (5 bases). Input material: PBMCs. CDR3: CASSLTEGTYEQYF. The DNA of the CDR3 is TGTGCCAGCAGTTTGACAGAAGGAACCTACGAGCAGTACTTC.